This T cell receptor (beta chain) was captured in a study of blood T cell repertoires in COVID-19. In its sample, this clone was seen once. Per germline, CDR1 MGHDK and CDR2 SYGVNS. V lost 7 bases to trimming and J lost 3 bases; unmatched junction nucleotides: 6. The CDR3 spans 15 residues. The table came from immunoSEQ multiplex PCR; TCRdb's copy has only in-frame clones and leaves some out. The sample includes about 46,000 clones, over 75% seen only once; the top ten take 15% to 19%. The sequence derives from a human donor in a cohort sampled during active COVID-19. The donor label of this sample is uncertain. The chain is built from TRBV25-1 and TRBJ2-2; 9 bases agree with TRBD1. Sequencing input: peripheral blood. The DNA for the CDR3 is TGTGCCAGCACCAGACAGGGGGTGGACACCGGGGAGCTGTTTTTT. Protein: CASTRQGVDTGELFF.